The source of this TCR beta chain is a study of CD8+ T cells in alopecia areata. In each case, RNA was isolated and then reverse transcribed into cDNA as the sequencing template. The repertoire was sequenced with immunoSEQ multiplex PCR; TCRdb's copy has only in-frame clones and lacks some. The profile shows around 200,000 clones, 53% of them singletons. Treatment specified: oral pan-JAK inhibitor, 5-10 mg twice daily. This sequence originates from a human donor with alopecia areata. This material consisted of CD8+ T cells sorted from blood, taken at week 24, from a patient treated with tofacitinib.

CDR3 sequence (DNA): TGTGCCAGCAGTTTAGACGGGACAGGGGAGGCCGGCTACACCTTC. It codes for CASSLDGTGEAGYTF. The chain employs TRBV28 and TRBJ1-2; 10 bases line up with TRBD1. After removal of 2 bases from V and 8 bases from J, the junction contained 8 bases not matched to a gene. The length of the CDR3 is 15 residues. The V gene's germline CDR1 is MDHEN and CDR2 SYDVKM.